This is a list of T cell receptor beta chains from one sample in a study of shared clonotypes between healthy human individuals. The table came from immunoSEQ multiplex PCR; TCRdb's copy has only in-frame clones and leaves some out. The sample lists over a million clones; approximately 80% were seen once. Sequencing was carried out using memory CD4+ T cells from PBMCs. The receptor set was obtained from a young man in good health. Some clones in this sample may be carry-over from other donors' samples. Both conserved end residues are part of each CDR3. D genes are given only for firm matches. Some rows mark clone size as missing; the rest say once, few, many or name a class of expanded clone.

d_gene: .; v_gene: TRBV4-2; abundance: few; j_gene: TRBJ2-7; CDR3aa: CASSQDIGYEQYF; CDR3nt: TGTGCCAGCAGCCAAGATATCGGCTACGAGCAGTACTTC
d_gene: .; v_gene: TRBV28; abundance: .; j_gene: TRBJ1-1; CDR3aa: CASSSPFAGANTEAFF; CDR3nt: TGTGCCAGCAGTTCCCCCTTTGCAGGGGCGAATACTGAAGCTTTCTTT
d_gene: TRBD2; v_gene: TRBV28; abundance: .; j_gene: TRBJ2-1; CDR3aa: CASSLYRSTSGRDNEQFF; CDR3nt: TGTGCCAGCAGTTTGTACCGGTCGACTAGCGGGAGGGACAATGAGCAGTTCTTC
d_gene: .; v_gene: TRBV20-1; abundance: .; j_gene: TRBJ2-5; CDR3aa: CSANSDPGDF; CDR3nt: TGCAGTGCTAATTCGGACCCAGGGGACTTC
d_gene: .; v_gene: TRBV5-4; abundance: .; j_gene: TRBJ2-5; CDR3aa: CASSSSGAFQETQYF; CDR3nt: TGTGCCAGCAGCTCCTCGGGGGCGTTCCAAGAGACCCAGTACTTC
d_gene: TRBD1; v_gene: TRBV30; abundance: .; j_gene: TRBJ1-4; CDR3aa: CAWSSGTGREKLFF; CDR3nt: TGTGCCTGGAGTTCCGGGACAGGGCGTGAAAAACTGTTTTTT
d_gene: TRBD1; v_gene: TRBV5-1; abundance: .; j_gene: TRBJ1-1; CDR3aa: CASSLLTGVQTEAFF; CDR3nt: TGCGCCAGCAGCTTGTTGACAGGGGTGCAAACTGAAGCTTTCTTT
d_gene: TRBD2; v_gene: TRBV10-1; abundance: few; j_gene: TRBJ2-5; CDR3aa: CATVPGSERGQETQYF; CDR3nt: TGCGCCACCGTACCCGGAAGTGAGCGGGGACAAGAGACCCAGTACTTC
d_gene: TRBD1; v_gene: TRBV28; abundance: .; j_gene: TRBJ1-1; CDR3aa: CATLRQGMNTEAFF; CDR3nt: TGTGCCACCCTCAGACAGGGGATGAACACTGAAGCTTTCTTT
d_gene: .; v_gene: TRBV4-1; abundance: .; j_gene: TRBJ1-2; CDR3aa: CASSQAGRGYGYTF; CDR3nt: TGCGCCAGCAGCCAGGCAGGGAGGGGATATGGCTACACCTTC
d_gene: .; v_gene: TRBV4-1; abundance: .; j_gene: TRBJ2-1; CDR3aa: CASSQGSWKDEQFF; CDR3nt: TGCGCCAGCAGCCAGGGATCCTGGAAGGATGAGCAGTTCTTC
d_gene: TRBD1; v_gene: TRBV28; abundance: .; j_gene: TRBJ1-4; CDR3aa: CASSLSRGQGEKLFF; CDR3nt: TGTGCCAGCAGTTTGAGCAGGGGGCAGGGAGAAAAACTGTTTTTT
d_gene: TRBD1; v_gene: TRBV28; abundance: .; j_gene: TRBJ1-5; CDR3aa: CASSLGQGRGMDQPQHF; CDR3nt: TGTGCCAGCAGTTTGGGACAGGGGAGGGGTATGGATCAGCCCCAGCATTTT
d_gene: .; v_gene: TRBV5-8; abundance: .; j_gene: TRBJ1-2; CDR3aa: CASSLEPANYGYTF; CDR3nt: TGTGCCAGCAGCTTGGAGCCAGCAAACTATGGCTACACCTTC
d_gene: TRBD2; v_gene: TRBV28; abundance: few; j_gene: TRBJ2-3; CDR3aa: CASSLGLAGADTQYF; CDR3nt: TGTGCCAGCAGTTTAGGGCTAGCGGGAGCAGATACGCAGTATTTT
d_gene: TRBD1; v_gene: TRBV27; abundance: .; j_gene: TRBJ1-3; CDR3aa: CASKRIYRGRSGNTIYF; CDR3nt: TGTGCCAGCAAGAGGATTTACAGGGGACGCTCTGGAAACACCATATATTTT
d_gene: .; v_gene: TRBV21-1; abundance: .; j_gene: TRBJ1-5; CDR3aa: CASPPSNQPQHF; CDR3nt: TGTGCCTCCCCTCCAAGCAATCAGCCCCAGCATTTT
d_gene: TRBD2; v_gene: TRBV6-1; abundance: once; j_gene: TRBJ2-1; CDR3aa: CASRASGRDYEQFF; CDR3nt: TGTGCCAGCAGGGCTAGCGGGAGGGATTATGAGCAGTTCTTC
d_gene: .; v_gene: TRBV5-1; abundance: .; j_gene: TRBJ2-7; CDR3aa: CASSLAPGGLDEQYF; CDR3nt: TGCGCCAGCAGCTTGGCCCCAGGGGGACTAGACGAGCAGTACTTC
d_gene: .; v_gene: TRBV4-2; abundance: .; j_gene: TRBJ2-7; CDR3aa: CASSQDRRAAYEQYF; CDR3nt: TGTGCCAGCAGCCAAGATAGACGGGCGGCCTACGAGCAGTACTTC
d_gene: TRBD1; v_gene: TRBV28; abundance: .; j_gene: TRBJ2-1; CDR3aa: CASNPDRYNEQFF; CDR3nt: TGTGCCAGCAACCCGGACAGGTATAATGAGCAGTTCTTC
d_gene: TRBD1; v_gene: TRBV28; abundance: .; j_gene: TRBJ1-2; CDR3aa: CASSSGSGGWGGYTF; CDR3nt: TGTGCCAGCAGTTCAGGATCAGGGGGATGGGGTGGCTACACCTTC
d_gene: .; v_gene: TRBV5-1; abundance: .; j_gene: TRBJ1-1; CDR3aa: CASSSPEGKTEAFF; CDR3nt: TGCGCCAGCAGCTCCCCGGAGGGGAAAACTGAAGCTTTCTTT
d_gene: .; v_gene: TRBV29-1; abundance: .; j_gene: TRBJ2-7; CDR3aa: CSVEVTYEQYF; CDR3nt: TGCAGCGTCGAGGTTACCTACGAGCAGTACTTC
d_gene: .; v_gene: TRBV7-9; abundance: once; j_gene: TRBJ1-3; CDR3aa: CASSFGRADTIYF; CDR3nt: TGTGCCAGCAGCTTCGGCAGGGCAGACACCATATATTTT
d_gene: .; v_gene: TRBV5-4; abundance: .; j_gene: TRBJ2-1; CDR3aa: CASRVRDGNEQFF; CDR3nt: TGTGCCAGCAGAGTGAGGGACGGGAATGAGCAGTTCTTC